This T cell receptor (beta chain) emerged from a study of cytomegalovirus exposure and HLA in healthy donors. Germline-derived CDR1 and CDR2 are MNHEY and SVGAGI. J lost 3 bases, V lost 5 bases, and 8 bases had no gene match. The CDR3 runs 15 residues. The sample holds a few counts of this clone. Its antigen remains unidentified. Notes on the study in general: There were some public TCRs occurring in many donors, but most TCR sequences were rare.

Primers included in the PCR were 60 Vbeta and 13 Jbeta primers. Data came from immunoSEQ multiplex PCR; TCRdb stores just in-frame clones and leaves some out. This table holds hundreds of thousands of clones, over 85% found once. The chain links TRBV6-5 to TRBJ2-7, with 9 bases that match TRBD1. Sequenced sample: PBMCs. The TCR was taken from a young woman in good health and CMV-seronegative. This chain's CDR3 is CASSVPGQGHYEQYF. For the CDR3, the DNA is TGTGCCAGCAGTGTGCCGGGACAGGGACACTACGAGCAGTACTTC.